This paragraph reports one TCR beta chain. Its antigen is as yet unknown. CDR3 length equals 15 residues. The J segment lost 8 bases and the V segment lost 0 bases, leaving 7 bases of the junction unmatched. Germline loops: CDR1 SGHKS, CDR2 YYEKEE (reference sequence). The data were obtained in a study of post-analysis software for immune sequencing data. Libraries were made from TCR beta cDNA, and they carried unique molecular identifiers. TCRdb independently ran MiXCR on the PCR reads; one entry per CDR3 protein. The sample has some 700,000 distinct CDR3 sequences, more than 50% seen once. General study findings and limits: F measure clustering grouped samples strongly by preparation batch. Controls showed lower frequencies than patients for several TRBV segments, and TRBV5-6, TRBV5-1 and TRBV20-1 were among these. The study found significantly lower normalized Chao1 diversity in multiple sclerosis patients than in controls.

Source material: blood. The sequence derives from a girl aged 2-10 years with multiple sclerosis. The genes are TRBV5-5 and TRBJ2-3; 9 bases map to TRBD2. The CDR3 reads CASSLGVAGDGTQYF. DNA of the CDR3: TGTGCCAGCAGCTTGGGAGTAGCGGGGGACGGTACGCAGTATTTT.